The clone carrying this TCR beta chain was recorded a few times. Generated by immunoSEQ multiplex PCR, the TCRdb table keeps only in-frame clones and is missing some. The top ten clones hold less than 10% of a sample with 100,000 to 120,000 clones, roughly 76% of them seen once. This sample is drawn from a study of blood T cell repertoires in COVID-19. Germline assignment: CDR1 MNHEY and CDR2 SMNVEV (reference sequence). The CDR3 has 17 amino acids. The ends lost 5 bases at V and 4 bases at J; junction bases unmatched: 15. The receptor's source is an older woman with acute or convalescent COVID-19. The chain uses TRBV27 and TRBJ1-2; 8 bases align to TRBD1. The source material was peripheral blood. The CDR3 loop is CASSPPRTGPSSYGYTF. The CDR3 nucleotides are TGTGCCAGCAGTCCCCCCCGGACAGGGCCTAGTTCCTATGGCTACACCTTC.